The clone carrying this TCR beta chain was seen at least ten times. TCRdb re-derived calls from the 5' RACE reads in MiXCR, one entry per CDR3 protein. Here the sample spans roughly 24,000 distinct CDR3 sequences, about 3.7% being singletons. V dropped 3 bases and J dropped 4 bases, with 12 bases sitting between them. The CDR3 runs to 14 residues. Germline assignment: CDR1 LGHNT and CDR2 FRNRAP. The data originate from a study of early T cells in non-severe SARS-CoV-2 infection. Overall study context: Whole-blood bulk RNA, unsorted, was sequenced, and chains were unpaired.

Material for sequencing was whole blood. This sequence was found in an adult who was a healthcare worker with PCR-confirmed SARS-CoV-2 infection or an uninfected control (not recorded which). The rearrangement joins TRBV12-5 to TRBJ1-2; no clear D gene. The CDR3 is CASGLPGLFYGYTF. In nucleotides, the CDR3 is TGTGCTAGTGGTTTACCCGGACTTTTCTATGGCTACACCTTC.